The 26 T cell receptor beta chains listed next were all sequenced from one sample in a study of T cell responses to AZD1222 COVID-19 vaccine (dated by TCRdb to 2020 to 2023). This specimen's time point label, interpreted: baseline before first vaccination. Library preparation used the immunoSEQ multiplex PCR assay. TCRdb holds this immuneACCESS table with in-frame rearrangements only. Some clones are missing; in checked studies, unresolved V genes explain under half, and the rest has no known cause. Across this sample there are about 160,000 clones, with roughly nine tenths seen only once. Roughly 6.9% of the sample comes from the top ten. Material: peripheral blood, obtained on day 0 of AZD1222 vaccination. Every receptor here comes from an adult in good health.

V usage is TRBV30 and J usage is TRBJ1-4; tentative D call: TRBD1 (6 bases). This CDR3 spans 15 amino acids. Germline V gene data show CDR1 as GTSNPN and CDR2 as SVGIG (reference sequence). V was pared by 0 bases and J by 7 bases, with 15 bases between. The chain's CDR3 is CAWSVQRGVGEKLFF. The DNA for the CDR3 is TGTGCCTGGAGTGTACAAAGGGGGGTTGGTGAAAAACTGTTTTTT.

The sample holds one count of this clone. V and J are TRBV21-1 and TRBJ1-1. TRBV21-1 constitutes a pseudogene. The CDR3 extends over 9 amino acids. This CDR3 reads CASFFEAFF. CDR3 sequence (DNA): TGTGCCAGTTTCTTTGAAGCTTTCTTT.

The V gene is TRBV6-1, the J gene TRBJ2-7; tentatively, D is TRBD2 (6 bases). CDR3 size: 15 residues. Germline CDR1 and CDR2: MNHNS and SASEGT. V was pared by 0 bases and J by 7 bases, with 16 bases between. CDR3 coding DNA: TGTGCCAGCAGTGAAGCGCTTCAAGCGGGCCGGGAGCAGTACGTC. Amino acids: CASSEALQAGREQYV.

V usage is TRBV6-5 and J usage is TRBJ1-4; D possibly corresponds to TRBD1 (5 bases). Trimming stripped 8 bases from V and 0 bases from J, with 13 bases between. Germline V gives CDR1 MNHEY, CDR2 SVGAGI. CDR3 size: 15 residues. The CDR3 sequence: CASVRGRATNEKLFF. CDR3 DNA sequence: TGTGCCAGCGTCCGGGGACGGGCAACTAATGAAAAACTGTTTTTT.

This chain connects TRBV5-1 to TRBJ2-3, with 10 bases that match TRBD2. Trimming at V came to 0 bases and at J to 6 bases, leaving 4 bases not matched to a gene. The V gene's germline CDR1 is SGHRS and CDR2 YFSETQ. This CDR3 is built from 15 residues. This CDR3 reads CASSLALAGADTQYF. CDR3 coding DNA: TGCGCCAGCAGCTTGGCGCTAGCGGGGGCGGATACGCAGTATTTT.

This clone was found a few times. This chain connects TRBV6-5 to TRBJ1-1; 9 bases match TRBD1. CDR1 is MNHEY, CDR2 SVGAGI, per germline. V gave up 5 bases and J gave up 3 bases; unmatched junction bases: 7. The CDR3 sequence is 15 residues long. The CDR3, as DNA: TGTGCCAGCAGTAAAAACAGGGGGCAGTACACTGAAGCTTTCTTT. It yields the protein CASSKNRGQYTEAFF.

J is TRBJ1-1 and V is TRBV19; 8 positions agree with TRBD1. The germline V gene has CDR1 LNHDA and CDR2 SQIVND (reference sequence). The ends lost 6 bases at V and 0 bases at J; junction bases unmatched: 9. This CDR3 is 16 amino acids long. The chain's CDR3 is CASRKYGTGMNTEAFF. CDR3 nucleotides: TGTGCCAGTAGGAAATACGGGACAGGAATGAACACTGAAGCTTTCTTT.

J is TRBJ1-4 and V is TRBV27; weak D call: TRBD1 (5 bases). The CDR3 has 17 amino acids. Germline V CDR1 and CDR2: MNHEY, SMNVEV (reference sequence). Trimming cost V 3 bases and J 6 bases, with 20 bases left between them. This CDR3 reads CASSLQIRDGGDEKLFF. In DNA, the CDR3 is TGTGCCAGCAGTTTGCAGATCCGGGACGGGGGGGATGAAAAACTGTTTTTT. Full variable domain (rest looked up from reference TRBV27 and TRBJ1-4): EAQVTQNPRYLITVTGKKLTVTCSQNMNHEYMSWYRQDPGLGLRQIYYSMNVEVTDKGDVPEGYKVSRKEKRNFPLILESPSPNQTSLYFCASSLQIRDGGDEKLFFGSGTQLSVL.

The chain employs TRBV7-3 and TRBJ2-1; perhaps TRBD2 as D (6 bases). Per the germline V gene, CDR1 is SGHTA and CDR2 is FQGTGA. The CDR3 is 17 residues long. Trimming stripped 5 bases from V and 8 bases from J, with 25 bases between. The CDR3 coding sequence is TGTGCCAGCAGCCCATACGGGGGTAGAAGCCATCACGATGAGCAGTTCTTC. As protein: CASSPYGGRSHHDEQFF.

This chain uses TRBV23-1 with TRBJ2-4; 10 nucleotides line up with TRBD1. TRBV23-1 is flagged as an ORF with uncertain function. The CDR3 loop spans 16 amino acids. V trimming: 2 bases; J trimming: 4 bases; junction bases outside the gene matches: 5. CDR3 residues: CASSQMRGQGKNIQYF. The DNA of the CDR3 is TGCGCCAGCAGTCAAATGAGGGGACAGGGGAAAAACATTCAGTACTTC.

The V and J genes are TRBV13 and TRBJ2-2, with D perhaps matching TRBD1 (5 bases). Trimming shortened V by 0 bases and J by 2 bases, and 19 bases separated the two germline ends. The CDR3 has 19 amino acids. Germline CDR1 and CDR2: PRHDT and FYEKMQ (reference sequence). DNA of the CDR3: TGTGCCAGCAGCTTAGGCCTCGAAGGATGGGGCGATAACACCGGGGAGCTGTTTTTT. It is translated as CASSLGLEGWGDNTGELFF.

The chain couples TRBV6-6 to TRBJ2-5; TRBD1 matches 10 bases. J was trimmed by 5 bases and V by 4 bases; bases with no gene match: 7. Germline CDR1 and CDR2: MNHNY and SVGAGI (reference sequence). This CDR3 spans 15 amino acids. The CDR3 loop reads CASSWGQGLRETQYF. CDR3 sequence (DNA): TGTGCCAGCAGTTGGGGACAGGGGCTTCGGGAGACCCAGTACTTC.

This clone was counted once. The chain couples TRBV7-3 to TRBJ2-1; D not certain. V lost 1 base, J lost 4 bases, and 14 bases lay in between. CDR3 length: 16 amino acids. Looked up from germline, CDR1 is SGHTA and CDR2 is FQGTGA. CDR3 in amino acids: CASSLSFSAEYNEQFF. For the CDR3, the DNA is TGTGCCAGCAGCTTAAGTTTCTCTGCGGAATACAATGAGCAGTTCTTC.

The chain combines TRBV20-1 with TRBJ2-7, with D unresolved. Germline CDR1 DFQATT, CDR2 SNEGSKA (reference sequence). The CDR3 contains 11 residues. V was cut by 4 bases and J by 5 bases, with 9 bases left in between. In DNA, the CDR3 is TGCAGTGCTACTAGATACGACGAGCAGTACGTC. Protein sequence: CSATRYDEQYV.

The chain couples TRBV20-1 to TRBJ2-3; no firm D call. V lost 3 bases and J 7 bases, leaving 8 bases between the germline ends. The CDR3 spans 11 residues. The germline V gene encodes CDR1 DFQATT and CDR2 SNEGSKA (reference sequence). For the CDR3, the DNA is TGCAGTGCTAGGACTGGAAATACGCAGTATTTT. It codes for CSARTGNTQYF.

The chain recombines TRBV19 with TRBJ1-6; D not certain. V lost 1 base and J 3 bases, leaving 7 bases between the germline ends. The length of the CDR3 is 15 residues. CDR1 LNHDA and CDR2 SQIVND come from the germline V gene (reference sequence). CDR3 loop: CASSIGENYNSPLHF. DNA of the CDR3: TGTGCCAGTAGTATAGGGGAGAACTATAATTCACCCCTCCACTTT.

The genes are TRBV6-6 and TRBJ1-4; D is ambiguous. Trimming removed 2 bases from V and 8 bases from J, with 15 bases in between. Germline V lookup: CDR1 MNHNY, CDR2 SVGAGI (reference sequence). This CDR3 is 15 amino acids long. CDR3 coding DNA: TGTGCCAGCAGTTACCAACGTGCGGAAACAGAAAAACTGTTTTTT. This gives the protein CASSYQRAETEKLFF.

The chain has TRBV9 and TRBJ1-1; D ambiguous. The V end was cut by 0 bases, the J end by 3 bases, with 6 bases between. Looked up from germline, CDR1 is SGDLS and CDR2 is YYNGEE. This CDR3 comprises 13 residues. The CDR3 region is CASSVDQYTEAFF. The CDR3 nucleotides read TGTGCCAGCAGCGTAGATCAGTACACTGAAGCTTTCTTT.

This rearrangement joins TRBV5-6 to TRBJ1-6; possible D gene TRBD1, 5 bases. From germline, CDR1 is SGHDT and CDR2 YYEEEE. Trimming pared 5 bases from V and 10 bases from J, leaving 13 bases between. CDR3 size: 13 residues. The CDR3 DNA follows: TGTGCCAGCAGAAACTCAAGGGGCTCACCCCTCCACTTT. This codes for CASRNSRGSPLHF. Supplemented by reference TRBV5-6 and TRBJ1-6, the full variable domain reads DAGVTQSPTHLIKTRGQQVTLRCSPKSGHDTVSWYQQALGQGPQFIFQYYEEEERQRGNFPDRFSGHQFPNYSSELNVNALLLGDSALYLCASRNSRGSPLHFGNGTRLTVT.

For this clone: At one end, the junction sequence differs from germline, possibly due to a read error. This chain joins TRBV7-7 and TRBJ2-5; D is perhaps TRBD1 (6 bases). Germline CDR1 and CDR2: SSHAT and FNYEAQ (reference sequence). The CDR3 sequence is 15 residues long. The CDR3 reads CASSLGGQGVETQYF. CDR3 nucleotides: TGTGCTAGCAGCTTAGGGGGTCAGGGTGTGGAGACCCAGTACTTC.

The V gene is TRBV7-9, the J gene TRBJ2-3, with 8 nucleotides matching TRBD2. V gave up 1 base and J gave up 4 bases; unmatched junction bases: 10. Germline V gene sequence: CDR1 SEHNR, CDR2 FQNEAQ (reference sequence). The CDR3 has 17 residues. The CDR3 DNA reads as TGTGCCAGCAGCTTAGAATGGACTAGCTTTTCACCAGATACGCAGTATTTT. The encoded protein is CASSLEWTSFSPDTQYF.

CDR3 sequence reads: CASSQLDWVTPTNEKLFF. The CDR3 DNA reads TGCGCCAGCAGCCAGCTGGACTGGGTAACGCCAACTAATGAAAAACTGTTTTTT. V gene TRBV4-1 combines with J gene TRBJ1-4; D not resolved. The CDR3 spans 18 residues. Germline V gives CDR1 MGHRA, CDR2 YSYEKL. The germline V and J ends were trimmed by 3 bases and 0 bases, with 17 bases remaining between them.

With regard to this clone: A read error may be the cause here, since a much bigger clone is one base away. V usage is TRBV6-5 and J usage is TRBJ2-2, with D hard to call. Deletions cut 7 bases from V and 4 bases from J, with 4 bases between. The CDR3 is 11 residues long. The germline V gene encodes CDR1 MNHEY and CDR2 SVGAGI. Here the CDR3 DNA reads TGTGCCAGCACCCTCACCGGGGAGCTGTTTTTT. This codes for CASTLTGELFF.

The chain recombines TRBV11-2 with TRBJ2-1; 7 nucleotides align to TRBD2. This CDR3 is built from 18 residues. Trimming cost V 7 bases and J 2 bases; bases outside gene matches: 17. Germline-derived CDR1 and CDR2 are SGHAT and FQNNGV. CDR3 sequence: CASTALTGEGETYNEQFF. The DNA for the CDR3 is TGTGCCAGCACCGCCTTAACCGGGGAGGGTGAGACCTACAATGAGCAGTTCTTC.

The chain is built from TRBV3-1 (or the pseudogene TRBV3-2) and TRBJ2-7; 13 nucleotides align to TRBD2. The germline gives CDR1 LGHDT, CDR2 YNNKEL (reference sequence). V gave up 3 bases and J gave up 2 bases; unmatched junction bases: 4. This CDR3 spans 16 amino acids. The CDR3 nucleotides are TGTGCCAGCAGCCACGGGACTAGCGGGGCCCCCTACGAGCAGTACTTC. Protein sequence: CASSHGTSGAPYEQYF.

The chain links TRBV11-2 to TRBJ1-6, with 10 bases that match TRBD1. V lost 5 bases to trimming and J lost 9 bases; unmatched junction nucleotides: 7. The CDR3 runs 15 residues. The V gene's germline CDR1 is SGHAT and CDR2 FQNNGV. The CDR3 DNA sequence: TGTGCCAGCAGCCCCACGGACAGGGGGAGTTCACCCCTCCACTTT. It yields the protein CASSPTDRGSSPLHF.